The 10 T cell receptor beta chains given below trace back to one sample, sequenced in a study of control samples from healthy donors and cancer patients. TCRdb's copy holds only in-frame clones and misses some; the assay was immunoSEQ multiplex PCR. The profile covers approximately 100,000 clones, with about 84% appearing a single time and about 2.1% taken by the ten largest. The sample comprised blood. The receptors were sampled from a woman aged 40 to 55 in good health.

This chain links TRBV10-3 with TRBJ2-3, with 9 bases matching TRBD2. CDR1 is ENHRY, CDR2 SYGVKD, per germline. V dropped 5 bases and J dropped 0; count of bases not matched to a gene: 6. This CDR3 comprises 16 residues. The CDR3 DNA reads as TGTGCCATCAGTCCGGGGACTAGCAGAAGCACAGATACGCAGTATTTT. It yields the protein CAISPGTSRSTDTQYF.

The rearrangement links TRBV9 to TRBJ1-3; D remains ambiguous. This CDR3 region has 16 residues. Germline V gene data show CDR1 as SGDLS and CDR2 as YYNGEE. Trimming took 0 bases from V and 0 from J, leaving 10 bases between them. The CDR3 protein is CASSVDYRLSGNTIYF. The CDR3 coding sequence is TGTGCCAGCAGCGTAGATTACAGACTCTCTGGAAACACCATATATTTT. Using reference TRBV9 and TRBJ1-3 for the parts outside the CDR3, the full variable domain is DSGVTQTPKHLITATGQRVTLRCSPRSGDLSVYWYQQSLDQGLQFLIQYYNGEERAKGNILERFSAQQFPDLHSELNLSSLELGDSALYFCASSVDYRLSGNTIYFGEGSWLTVV.

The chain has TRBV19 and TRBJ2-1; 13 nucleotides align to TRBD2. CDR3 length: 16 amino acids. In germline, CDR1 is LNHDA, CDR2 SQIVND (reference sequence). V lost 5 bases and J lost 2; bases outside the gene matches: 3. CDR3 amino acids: CASSETSGGAYNEQFF. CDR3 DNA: TGTGCCAGTAGTGAAACTAGCGGGGGGGCCTACAATGAGCAGTTCTTC.

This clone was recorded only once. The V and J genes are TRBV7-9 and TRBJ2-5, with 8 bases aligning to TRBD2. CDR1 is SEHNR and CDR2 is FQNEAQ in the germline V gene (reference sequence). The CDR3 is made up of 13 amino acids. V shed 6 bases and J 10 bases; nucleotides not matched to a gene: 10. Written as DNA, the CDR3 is TGTGCCAGCAGACGCTCTGAGCGGGGGCACCAGTACTTC. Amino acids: CASRRSERGHQYF.

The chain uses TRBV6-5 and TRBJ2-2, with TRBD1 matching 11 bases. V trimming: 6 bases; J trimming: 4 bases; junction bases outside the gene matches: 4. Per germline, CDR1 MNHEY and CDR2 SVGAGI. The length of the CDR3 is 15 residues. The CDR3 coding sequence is TGTGCCAGCAGAAGGGGGACAGGGGGCACCGGGGAGCTGTTTTTT. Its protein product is CASRRGTGGTGELFF.

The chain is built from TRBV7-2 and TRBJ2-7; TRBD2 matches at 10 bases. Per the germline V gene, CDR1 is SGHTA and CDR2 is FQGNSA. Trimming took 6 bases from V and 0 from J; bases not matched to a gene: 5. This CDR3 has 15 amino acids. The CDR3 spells CASSTSGVSSYEQYF. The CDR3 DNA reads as TGTGCCAGCAGTACTAGCGGGGTGAGCTCCTACGAGCAGTACTTC.

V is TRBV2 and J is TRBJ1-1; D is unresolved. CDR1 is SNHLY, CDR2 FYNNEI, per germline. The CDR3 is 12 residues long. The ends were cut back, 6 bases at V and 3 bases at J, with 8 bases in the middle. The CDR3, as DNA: TGTGCCAGCAGCCCGTGGGACACTGAAGCTTTCTTT. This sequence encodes CASSPWDTEAFF.

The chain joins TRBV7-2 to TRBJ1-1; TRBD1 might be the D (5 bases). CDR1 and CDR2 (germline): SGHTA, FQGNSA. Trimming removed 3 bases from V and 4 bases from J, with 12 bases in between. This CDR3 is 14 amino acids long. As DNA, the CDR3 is TGTGCCAGCAGCTTTGGAGGGGCTGGCACTGAAGCTTTCTTT. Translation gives CASSFGGAGTEAFF. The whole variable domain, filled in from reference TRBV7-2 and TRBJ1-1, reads GAGVSQSPSNKVTEKGKDVELRCDPISGHTALYWYRQSLGQGLEFLIYFQGNSAPDKSGLPSDRFSAERTGGSVSTLTIQRTQQEDSAVYLCASSFGGAGTEAFFGQGTRLTVV.

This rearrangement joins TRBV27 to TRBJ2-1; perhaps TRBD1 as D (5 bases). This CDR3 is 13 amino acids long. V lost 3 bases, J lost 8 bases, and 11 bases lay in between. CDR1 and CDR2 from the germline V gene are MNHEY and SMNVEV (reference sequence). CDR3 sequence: CASSFFRGDEQFF. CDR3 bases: TGTGCCAGCAGTTTTTTTAGGGGCGATGAGCAGTTCTTC.

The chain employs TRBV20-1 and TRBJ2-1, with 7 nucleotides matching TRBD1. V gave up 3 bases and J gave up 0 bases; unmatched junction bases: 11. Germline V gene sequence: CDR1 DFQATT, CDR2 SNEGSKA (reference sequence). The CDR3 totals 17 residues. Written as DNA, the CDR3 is TGCAGTGCTAGTGAGAGGGGGCAAGGGAGCTCCTACAATGAGCAGTTCTTC. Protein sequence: CSASERGQGSSYNEQFF.